Listed here are 10 T cell receptor beta chains from one sample, sequenced in a study of T cell responses to AZD1222 COVID-19 vaccine. Assay: immunoSEQ multiplex PCR; the TCRdb copy retains only in-frame clones and omits some. The repertoire consists of tens of thousands of clones, with approximately 90% occurring once and the leading ten covering around a tenth. The material was peripheral blood, obtained 28 days after the second AZD1222 dose. The receptors were gathered from an adult who received the AZD1222 COVID-19 vaccine.

CDR3 sequence (DNA): TGTGCCACCAGTACAGGGGGCACAGATACGCAGTATTTT. Translation gives CATSTGGTDTQYF. The genes are TRBV24-1 and TRBJ2-3; 7 nucleotides align to TRBD1. CDR1 and CDR2 from the germline V gene are KGHDR and SFDVKD. The CDR3 extends over 13 amino acids. The trim removed 6 bases at V and 1 base at J, leaving 0 bases unmatched.

The V call is TRBV7-9, the J call TRBJ1-2; 8 bases match TRBD1. Germline values: CDR1 SEHNR, CDR2 FQNEAQ (reference sequence). V was pared by 5 bases and J by 5 bases, with 4 bases of the junction left unmatched. This CDR3 has 13 amino acids. CDR3: CASSRTGKYGYTF. The DNA for the CDR3 is TGTGCCAGCAGCAGGACAGGGAAATATGGCTACACCTTC.

The V and J genes are TRBV7-8 and TRBJ1-2; D perhaps matches TRBD1 (6 bases). The CDR3 covers 13 residues. Trimming shortened V by 5 bases and J by 4 bases, and 11 bases separated the two germline ends. In germline, CDR1 is SGHVS, CDR2 FQNEAQ. The CDR3 nucleotides read TGTGCCAGCAGCCAAGGACAGAGCTATGGCTACACCTTC. It encodes CASSQGQSYGYTF.

The genes are TRBV11-2 and TRBJ2-1, with TRBD1 matching over 10 bases. V lost 3 bases to trimming and J lost 7 bases; unmatched junction nucleotides: 9. The CDR3 is 16 residues long. Germline values: CDR1 SGHAT, CDR2 FQNNGV. CDR3 residues: CASSFTPGQGKNEQFF. The CDR3 bases are TGTGCCAGCAGCTTCACACCGGGACAGGGGAAAAATGAGCAGTTCTTC. Using reference TRBV11-2 and TRBJ2-1 for the parts outside the CDR3, the full variable domain is EAGVAQSPRYKIIEKRQSVAFWCNPISGHATLYWYQQILGQGPKLLIQFQNNGVVDDSQLPKDRFSAERLKGVDSTLKIQPAKLEDSAVYLCASSFTPGQGKNEQFFGPGTRLTVL.

The chain uses TRBV6-2 or TRBV6-3 and TRBJ1-1; D is possibly TRBD1 (5 bases). CDR1 and CDR2 from the germline V gene are MNHEY and SVGEGT. The ends were cut back, 7 bases at V and 1 base at J, with 10 bases in the middle. This CDR3 contains 13 residues. CDR3 sequence reads: CASTPGQNTEAFF. DNA for the CDR3: TGTGCCAGCACCCCCGGACAGAACACTGAAGCTTTCTTT.

This clone came up once. The rearrangement uses TRBV2 and TRBJ2-6; no clear D. The CDR3 is 12 residues long. Trimming pared 6 bases from V and 0 bases from J, leaving 0 bases between. Germline CDR1 SNHLY, CDR2 FYNNEI. The CDR3 DNA follows: TGTGCCAGCAGCTCTGGGGCCAACGTCCTGACTTTC. It yields the protein CASSSGANVLTF.

The rearrangement links TRBV7-2 to TRBJ1-6; D not certain. V was shortened by 6 bases and J by 0 bases, with 18 bases between the two germline ends. The CDR3 contains 18 residues. In germline, CDR1 is SGHTA, CDR2 FQGNSA. The CDR3 DNA is TGTGCCAGCAGTCCGGGGTACACTCACTACTCCTATAATTCACCCCTCCACTTT. Its translation: CASSPGYTHYSYNSPLHF.

This chain links TRBV5-1 with TRBJ2-1; tentatively, D is TRBD2 (6 bases). Germline V gene sequence: CDR1 SGHRS, CDR2 YFSETQ. This CDR3 has 16 residues. The V end lost 3 bases, the J end lost 4 bases, and 17 bases lay between the germline ends. CDR3 loop: CASSYSLRGLYNEQFF. In DNA form, the CDR3 reads TGCGCCAGCAGCTACTCCCTGCGGGGCCTTTACAATGAGCAGTTCTTC.

The J gene is TRBJ1-4, the V gene TRBV6-2 or TRBV6-3; D is perhaps TRBD1 (5 bases). In germline, CDR1 is MNHEY, CDR2 SVGEGT. V lost 2 bases, J lost 3 bases, and 7 bases lay in between. This CDR3 contains 14 residues. CDR3 region: CASSYGGANEKLFF. CDR3 nucleotide sequence: TGTGCCAGCAGTTACGGGGGGGCTAATGAAAAACTGTTTTTT.

For the CDR3, the DNA is TGTGCCAGCAGCCATCATGTGTGCGGGACAGGGTATATTCGGGGACTCTACGAGCAGTACTTC. Its translation is CASSHHVCGTGYIRGLYEQYF. The V call is TRBV3-1 (or the pseudogene TRBV3-2), the J call TRBJ2-7, with 9 bases identical to TRBD1. Germline V gene data show CDR1 as LGHDT and CDR2 as YNNKEL (reference sequence). The CDR3 is made up of 21 amino acids. V lost 3 bases to trimming and J lost 3 bases; unmatched junction nucleotides: 24.